Below, 14 T cell receptor beta chains from the same sample are listed, as sequenced in a study of blood T cell repertoires in COVID-19. The method was immunoSEQ multiplex PCR; TCRdb's version includes in-frame clones alone and lacks a portion of them. The sample holds about 210,000 clones; approximately 90% are singletons and the top ten take 4% to 6%. The sequenced sample consisted of peripheral blood. These TCRs come from a woman aged 40 to 50 with acute or convalescent COVID-19.

The V gene is TRBV5-1, the J gene TRBJ1-2; the match to TRBD1 covers 8 bases. The CDR3 is 15 amino acids. CDR1 and CDR2 (germline): SGHRS, YFSETQ. The J segment lost 4 bases and the V segment lost 4 bases, leaving 9 bases of the junction unmatched. CDR3 in DNA: TGCGCCAGCAGCGACGGGACAGGCCAAGGCTATGGCTACACCTTC. Protein: CASSDGTGQGYGYTF.

The chain couples TRBV7-3 to TRBJ1-5; TRBD1 might be the D (6 bases). The germline V gene encodes CDR1 SGHTA and CDR2 FQGTGA. There are 13 residues in the CDR3. The V and J ends lost 3 bases and 7 bases respectively, with 10 bases between them. In DNA form, the CDR3 reads TGTGCCAGCAGCTTTTCACAGGGACAGCCCCAGCATTTT. This translates into CASSFSQGQPQHF.

The CDR3 DNA reads TGTGCCAGCTCACCTGTCGCACTCCAGAACACCGGGGAGCTGTTTTTT. It encodes CASSPVALQNTGELFF. This chain links TRBV18 with TRBJ2-2; D gene ambiguous. CDR3 size: 16 residues. Germline V gene data show CDR1 as KGHSH and CDR2 as LQKENI. Trimming took off 3 bases at V and 1 base at J, with 12 bases between the two ends.

The V and J genes are TRBV3-1 (or the pseudogene TRBV3-2) and TRBJ2-3; a weak D match, TRBD1 (6 bases). From germline, CDR1 is LGHDT and CDR2 YNNKEL (reference sequence). CDR3 length equals 16 residues. Trimming shortened V by 3 bases and J by 4 bases, and 17 bases separated the two germline ends. The CDR3 DNA reads as TGTGCCAGCAGCCACAGGGGCCGCCCGAGACCAGATACGCAGTATTTT. Its translation is CASSHRGRPRPDTQYF.

This chain connects TRBV29-1 to TRBJ2-3; D may be TRBD2 (7 bases). CDR1 is SQVTM and CDR2 is ANQGSEA in the germline V gene. Between the trimmed V and J ends, which lost 2 bases and 0 bases, there was a span of 9 bases. CDR3 size: 14 residues. The CDR3 spells CSVERGASTDTQYF. In DNA form, the CDR3 reads TGCAGCGTTGAACGGGGGGCGAGCACAGATACGCAGTATTTT.

This chain uses TRBV20-1 with TRBJ1-2; a possible D gene is TRBD1 (6 bases). The germline V and J ends were trimmed by 5 bases and 7 bases, with 11 bases remaining between them. The CDR3 sequence is 11 residues long. Germline assignment: CDR1 DFQATT and CDR2 SNEGSKA (reference sequence). This chain's CDR3 is CSADPGVGYTF. The CDR3 DNA sequence: TGCAGTGCTGACCCAGGGGTTGGCTACACCTTC.

DNA of the CDR3: TGCGCCAGCAGCCAAGGCGGACTAGCGGGGGGGCAGGTAGATACGCAGTATTTT. This encodes CASSQGGLAGGQVDTQYF. The chain links TRBV4-1 to TRBJ2-3; 15 bases are a match to TRBD2. This CDR3 is built from 18 residues. With V trimmed by 1 base and J by 5 bases, 7 bases remained unmatched. Germline V gene lookup returns CDR1 MGHRA and CDR2 YSYEKL.

The chain carries TRBV6-5 and TRBJ1-4; 8 bases are shared with TRBD1. The CDR3 has 15 amino acids. Germline V gives CDR1 MNHEY, CDR2 SVGAGI. V gave up 6 bases and J gave up 2 bases; unmatched junction bases: 5. CDR3 residues: CASSRDRGTNEKLFF. CDR3 nucleotides: TGTGCCAGCAGCCGTGACAGGGGCACTAATGAAAAACTGTTTTTT.

The gene calls are TRBV2 and TRBJ1-5, with 7 bases fitting TRBD1. This CDR3 comprises 14 residues. Germline V lookup: CDR1 SNHLY, CDR2 FYNNEI. V gave up 0 bases and J gave up 4 bases; unmatched junction bases: 0. The CDR3 sequence is CASSEATGNQPQHF. CDR3 nucleotide sequence: TGTGCCAGCAGTGAAGCGACAGGGAATCAGCCCCAGCATTTT.

The V and J genes are TRBV30 and TRBJ1-1, with D perhaps TRBD1 (6 bases). The CDR3 length is 11 residues. Germline V gene sequence: CDR1 GTSNPN, CDR2 SVGIG (reference sequence). Trimming removed 6 bases from V and 4 bases from J, with 9 bases in between. The CDR3 sequence is CACGQSTEAFF. The CDR3 bases are TGTGCCTGTGGACAGTCCACTGAAGCTTTCTTT.

The gene calls are TRBV10-3 and TRBJ1-2, with D possibly being TRBD1 (6 bases). Germline V gene data show CDR1 as ENHRY and CDR2 as SYGVKD. Deletions cut 9 bases from V and 2 bases from J, with 7 bases between. The CDR3 loop spans 11 amino acids. As DNA, the CDR3 is TGTGCCATAGGACAGAACTATGGCTACACCTTC. Protein: CAIGQNYGYTF.

The rearrangement joins TRBV5-4 to TRBJ1-1; D may be TRBD1 (5 bases). The CDR3 is 16 residues long. Trimming removed 5 bases from V and 0 bases from J, with 17 bases in between. Germline values: CDR1 SGHNT, CDR2 YYREEE (reference sequence). This chain's CDR3 is CASSAGAKPMNTEAFF. The CDR3 coding sequence is TGTGCCAGCAGTGCTGGGGCGAAGCCTATGAACACTGAAGCTTTCTTT.

J is TRBJ1-5 and V is TRBV4-1; D is ambiguous. This CDR3 contains 15 residues. V was clipped by 1 base and J by 0 bases, with 7 bases between them. The germline CDR1 and CDR2 sequences are MGHRA and YSYEKL. This chain's CDR3 is CASSQGHSSNQPQHF. The CDR3 DNA reads as TGCGCCAGCAGCCAAGGGCACAGTAGCAATCAGCCCCAGCATTTT.

This clone was seen just once. The chain uses TRBV6-6 and TRBJ1-2; the D is unclear. The CDR3 covers 13 residues. The V and J ends lost 4 bases and 3 bases respectively, with 9 bases between them. The germline V gene has CDR1 MNHNY and CDR2 SVGAGI (reference sequence). This CDR3 reads CASSLKGDYGYTF. The CDR3 bases are TGTGCCAGCAGTTTGAAGGGAGACTATGGCTACACCTTC.